This TCR beta chain was recorded in a study of blood T cell repertoires in COVID-19. Data came from immunoSEQ multiplex PCR; TCRdb stores just in-frame clones and leaves some out. The sample yields 110,000 to 150,000 clones, 75% to 90% seen once. This CDR3 spans 15 amino acids. Germline trimming cut 5 bases from V and 6 bases from J; bases unmatched to any gene: 11. CDR1 and CDR2 (germline): SGHTA, FQGTGA. The TCR originated in an older woman with active COVID-19. The sample was peripheral blood. The chain employs TRBV7-3 and TRBJ2-7, with 9 bases lining up with TRBD1. The CDR3 DNA reads as TGTGCCAGCAGCCCGACAGGGGGTGTGGTTGGCGAGCAGTACTTC. Residues: CASSPTGGVVGEQYF.